This entry features one T cell receptor (beta chain) sequence. Researchers ran the PCR with 60 Vbeta and 13 Jbeta primers. Data came from immunoSEQ multiplex PCR; TCRdb stores just in-frame clones and leaves some out. The sample holds around 100,000 clones, approximately 71% seen once. This record belongs to a study of cytomegalovirus exposure and HLA in healthy donors. Across the study: An analysis done earlier identified around 100 million unique TCR beta sequences from about 179 million T cells.

Germline V gene data show CDR1 as LNHDA and CDR2 as SQIVND (reference sequence). This CDR3 has 12 residues. The V gene lost 5 bases and the J gene lost 6 bases, with 10 bases spanning the gap. This receptor was identified in a woman in her late teens or twenties in good health and CMV-seropositive. The chain uses TRBV19 and TRBJ1-2; TRBD1 is a possible D gene (6 bases). The material sequenced was PBMCs. The CDR3 here is CASSLYRDGYTF. CDR3 DNA: TGTGCCAGTAGTCTATACAGGGATGGCTACACCTTC.